This T cell receptor (beta chain) was documented in a study of radiation and T cells in renal cell carcinoma. Study-level findings and limits: Baseline intratumoral clonotype presence is unknown without pretreatment biopsies.

This clone came up a few times. The antigen remains unidentified. Time point here: blood 4 weeks post-SBRT, at nephrectomy. Treatment noted: 15 Gy SBRT to primary tumor, nephrectomy 4 weeks later. Trimming at V came to 7 bases and at J to 5 bases, leaving 17 bases not matched to a gene. Germline V CDR1 and CDR2: LNHDA, SQIVND (reference sequence). The CDR3 is 17 residues long. The assay was immunoSEQ multiplex PCR, and TCRdb's table has in-frame clones only and misses some. This table has about 83,000 clones, roughly 80% appearing once. The TCR comes from a woman between 55 and 75 years old with renal cell carcinoma. The J gene is TRBJ1-2, the V gene TRBV19; 9 nucleotides agree with TRBD1. The sample consisted of blood, taken from a patient whose treatment included radiotherapy and nephrectomy. CDR3 coding DNA: TGTGCCAGTACAAAAAACTATCCGGGACAGGGCGTATATGGCTACACCTTC. This encodes CASTKNYPGQGVYGYTF.